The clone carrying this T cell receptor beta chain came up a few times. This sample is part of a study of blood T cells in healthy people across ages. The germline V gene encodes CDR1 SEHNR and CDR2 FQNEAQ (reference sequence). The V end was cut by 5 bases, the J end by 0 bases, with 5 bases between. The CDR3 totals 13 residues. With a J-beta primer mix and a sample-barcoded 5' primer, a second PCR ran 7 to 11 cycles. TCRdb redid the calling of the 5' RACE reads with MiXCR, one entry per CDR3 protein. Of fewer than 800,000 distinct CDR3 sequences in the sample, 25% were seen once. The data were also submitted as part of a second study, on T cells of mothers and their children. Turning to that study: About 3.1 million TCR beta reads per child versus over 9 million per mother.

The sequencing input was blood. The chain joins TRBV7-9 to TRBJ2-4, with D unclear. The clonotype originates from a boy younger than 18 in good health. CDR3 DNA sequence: TGTGCCAGCAGCGCCCTAGCCAAAAACATTCAGTACTTC. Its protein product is CASSALAKNIQYF.